This passage covers 9 T cell receptor beta chains from one sample sequenced in a study of shared clonotypes between healthy human individuals. The data were produced by immunoSEQ multiplex PCR, yet TCRdb's version contains in-frame clones alone and is incomplete. The sample carries millions of clones, over 90% recorded once. The sequencing input was naive CD4+ T cells from PBMCs. Subset noted: CD45RA+ positively selected. The receptors originated from a man younger than 30 in good health. Some clones in this sample may be carry-over from other donors' samples.

The chain links TRBV7-2 to TRBJ2-1, with a possible D match to TRBD2 (5 bases). CDR3 length: 15 amino acids. Between the trimmed V and J ends, which lost 0 bases and 7 bases, there was a span of 13 bases. The V gene's germline CDR1 is SGHTA and CDR2 FQGNSA. The CDR3 bases are TGTGCCAGCAGCTTAGCGGGGAGACCCATTAATGAGCAGTTCTTC. Protein sequence: CASSLAGRPINEQFF.

This chain links TRBV5-4 with TRBJ1-5; a weak D match, TRBD1 (5 bases). The CDR3 is made up of 15 amino acids. V was clipped by 3 bases and J by 11 bases, with 21 bases between them. Looked up from germline, CDR1 is SGHNT and CDR2 is YYREEE (reference sequence). CDR3 bases: TGTGCCAGCAGCTCCTCGCCGGGACCTCAATCAGCCCAGCATTTT. It is translated as CASSSSPGPQSAQHF.

The chain joins TRBV15 to TRBJ2-7, with a weak D call TRBD1 (5 bases). Between the trimmed V and J ends, which lost 2 bases and 3 bases, there was a span of 11 bases. This CDR3 has 14 amino acids. Germline assignment: CDR1 LNHNV and CDR2 YYDKDF (reference sequence). Here the CDR3 reads CATSRRAGNYEQYF. DNA for the CDR3: TGTGCCACCAGCAGAAGGGCAGGGAACTACGAGCAGTACTTC.

As concerns this clone: Other DNA sequences within the sample encode an identical CDR3. This sequence joins TRBV27 and TRBJ2-7; a possible D gene is TRBD1 (5 bases). The CDR3 extends over 14 amino acids. Trimming took off 4 bases at V and 4 bases at J, with 14 bases between the two ends. Per the germline V gene, CDR1 is MNHEY and CDR2 is SMNVEV (reference sequence). The CDR3 coding sequence is TGTGCCAGCAGTTCCTCAGGGTCCTCTTACGAGCAGTACTTC. Its translation: CASSSSGSSYEQYF.

The rearrangement joins TRBV10-3 to TRBJ1-5; D remains unclear. V was clipped by 3 bases and J by 5 bases, with 8 bases between them. The CDR3 has 13 amino acids. The germline V gene has CDR1 ENHRY and CDR2 SYGVKD. CDR3 DNA sequence: TGTGCCATCAGTGACAGATTAGATCAGCCCCAGCATTTT. Protein: CAISDRLDQPQHF.

V and J are TRBV30 and TRBJ1-3, with 11 bases lining up with TRBD1. The CDR3 extends over 15 amino acids. The J segment lost 9 bases and the V segment lost 1 base, leaving 8 bases of the junction unmatched. Per the germline V gene, CDR1 is GTSNPN and CDR2 is SVGIG (reference sequence). The DNA for the CDR3 is TGTGCCTGGAGTGCTCCTGGACAGGGGGCTAGCACCATATATTTT. Encoded protein: CAWSAPGQGASTIYF. Complete variable domain (other parts from reference TRBV30 and TRBJ1-3): SQTIHQWPATLVQPVGSPLSLECTVEGTSNPNLYWYRQAAGRGLQLLFYSVGIGQISSEVPQNLSASRPQDRQFILSSKKLLLSDSGFYLCAWSAPGQGASTIYFGEGSWLTVV.

This clone came up once. This chain uses TRBV6-1 with TRBJ2-7; possibly TRBD2 for D (6 bases). The CDR3 is 15 residues long. The V gene lost 6 bases and the J gene lost 3 bases, with 18 bases spanning the gap. CDR1 is MNHNS and CDR2 is SASEGT in the germline V gene. The DNA of the CDR3 is TGTGCCAGCAGCCTCGGGACTTCCCTAAACTACGAGCAGTACTTC. It translates to CASSLGTSLNYEQYF.

For this clone: At one boundary the junction diverges from the germline segment, which might be a read error. V is TRBV6-1 and J is TRBJ2-7; tentative D call: TRBD2 (6 bases). The length of the CDR3 is 16 residues. CDR1 MNHNS and CDR2 SASEGT come from the germline V gene. The CDR3 nucleotides are TGTGCCACCAGTGGAGGGCGGGCCCCAGGCATCTACGAGCAGTACTTC. Translating gives CATSGGRAPGIYEQYF.

The chain uses TRBV2 and TRBJ2-2, with TRBD2 as a possible D gene (5 bases). Trimming stripped 0 bases from V and 6 bases from J, with 11 bases between. The CDR3 has 15 residues. Germline V gives CDR1 SNHLY, CDR2 FYNNEI. The CDR3 is CASSEATKPAGELFF. The CDR3 DNA follows: TGTGCCAGCAGTGAAGCGACTAAGCCCGCCGGGGAGCTGTTTTTT.